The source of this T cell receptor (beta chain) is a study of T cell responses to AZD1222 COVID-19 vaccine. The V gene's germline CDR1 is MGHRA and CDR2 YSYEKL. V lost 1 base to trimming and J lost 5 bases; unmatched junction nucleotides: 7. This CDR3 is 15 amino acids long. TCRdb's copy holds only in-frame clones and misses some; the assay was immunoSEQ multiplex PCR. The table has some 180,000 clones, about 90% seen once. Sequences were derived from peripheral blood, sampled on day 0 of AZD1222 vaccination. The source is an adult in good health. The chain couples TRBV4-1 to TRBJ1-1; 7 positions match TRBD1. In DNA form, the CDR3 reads TGCGCCAGCAGCCAAGGAAAGGGGGCGATAACTGAAGCTTTCTTT. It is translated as CASSQGKGAITEAFF.